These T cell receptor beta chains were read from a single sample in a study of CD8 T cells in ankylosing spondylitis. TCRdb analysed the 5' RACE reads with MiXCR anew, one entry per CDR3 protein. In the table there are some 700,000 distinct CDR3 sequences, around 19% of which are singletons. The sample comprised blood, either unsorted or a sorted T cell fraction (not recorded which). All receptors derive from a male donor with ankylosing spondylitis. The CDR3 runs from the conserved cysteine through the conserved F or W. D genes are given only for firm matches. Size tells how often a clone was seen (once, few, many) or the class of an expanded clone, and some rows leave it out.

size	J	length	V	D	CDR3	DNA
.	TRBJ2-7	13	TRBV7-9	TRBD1	CASSRTGENEQYF	TGTGCCAGCAGCCGGACAGGGGAGAACGAGCAGTACTTC
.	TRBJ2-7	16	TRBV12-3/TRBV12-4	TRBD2	CASRPYGAGSTYEQYF	TGTGCCAGCAGGCCCTATGGAGCGGGGAGTACCTACGAGCAGTACTTC
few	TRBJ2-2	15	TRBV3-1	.	CASSQGQTATGELFF	TGTGCCAGCAGCCAGGGGCAGACTGCCACCGGGGAGCTGTTTTTT
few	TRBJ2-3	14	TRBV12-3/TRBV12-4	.	CASSLFPRSDTQYF	TGTGCCAGCAGTTTATTTCCGCGTTCGGATACGCAGTATTTT
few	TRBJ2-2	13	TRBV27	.	CASSLAYTGELFF	TGTGCCAGCAGTTTAGCGTACACCGGGGAGCTGTTTTTT
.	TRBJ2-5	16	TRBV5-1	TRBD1	CASSPGQGARRETQYF	TGCGCCAGCAGCCCGGGACAGGGGGCGCGGAGGGAGACCCAGTACTTC
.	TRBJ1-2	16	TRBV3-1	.	CASSQGGGATYYGYTF	TGTGCCAGCAGCCAAGGCGGGGGGGCGACCTACTATGGCTACACCTTC
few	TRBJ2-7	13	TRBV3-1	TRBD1	CASSKLDRGQQYF	TGTGCCAGCAGCAAATTGGACAGGGGGCAGCAGTACTTC
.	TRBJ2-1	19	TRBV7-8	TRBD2	CASSLPTSGGEGSYNEQFF	TGTGCCAGCAGCCTACCTACTAGCGGGGGGGAGGGCTCCTACAATGAGCAGTTCTTC
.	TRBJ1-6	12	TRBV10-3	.	CAISGNRDSLHF	TGTGCCATCAGTGGAAACAGGGATTCCCTCCACTTT
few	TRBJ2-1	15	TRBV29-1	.	CSVPDGASSYNEQFF	TGCAGCGTGCCCGATGGGGCGAGCTCCTACAATGAGCAGTTCTTC
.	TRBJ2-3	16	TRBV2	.	CASSERAGKSTDTQYF	TGTGCCAGCAGTGAAAGGGCAGGGAAAAGCACAGATACGCAGTATTTT
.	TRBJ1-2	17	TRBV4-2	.	CASSHLEWLDHNYGYTF	TGTGCCAGCAGCCATCTTGAATGGTTGGACCACAACTATGGCTACACCTTC
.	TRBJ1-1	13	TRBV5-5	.	CASSWFLNTEAFF	TGTGCCAGCAGCTGGTTTCTGAACACTGAAGCTTTCTTT
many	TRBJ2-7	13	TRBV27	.	CASSQYYDYEQYF	TGTGCCAGCAGTCAATACTACGACTACGAGCAGTACTTC
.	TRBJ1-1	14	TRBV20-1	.	CSASTSLGDTEAFF	TGCAGTGCGAGTACCTCCCTCGGGGACACTGAAGCTTTCTTT
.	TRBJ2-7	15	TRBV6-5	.	CASSYEGVSSYEQYF	TGTGCCAGCAGTTACGAAGGGGTTAGCTCCTACGAGCAGTACTTC
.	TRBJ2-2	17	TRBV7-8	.	CASSLDGGRLNTGELFF	TGTGCCAGCAGCTTGGATGGTGGTCGACTCAACACCGGGGAGCTGTTTTTT
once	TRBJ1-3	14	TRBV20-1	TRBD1	CSAPGQGVGNTIYF	TGCAGTGCACCGGGACAGGGGGTGGGAAACACCATATATTTT
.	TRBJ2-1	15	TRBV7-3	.	CASSIGVAGYNEQFF	TGTGCCAGCAGCATCGGGGTGGCGGGGTACAATGAGCAGTTCTTC
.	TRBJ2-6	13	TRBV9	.	CASSHAGANVLTF	TGTGCCAGCAGCCATGCCGGGGCCAACGTCCTGACTTTC
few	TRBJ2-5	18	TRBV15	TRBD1	CATSRDRRQGPASETQYF	TGTGCCACCAGCAGAGATAGGAGACAGGGTCCGGCTTCAGAGACCCAGTACTTC
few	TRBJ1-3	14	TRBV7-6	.	CASSLEGPGNTIYF	TGTGCCAGCAGCTTAGAGGGGCCTGGAAACACCATATATTTT